The 7 T cell receptor beta chains listed next were all sequenced from one sample in a study of T cells after yellow fever vaccination. Each CDR3 protein is one row after TCRdb ran MiXCR on the 5' RACE reads. The sample has tens of thousands of distinct CDR3 sequences, more than 5.5% seen once; the top ten hold around 35%. Source: CD8+ T cells sorted from PBMCs, taken 4 to 6 days after the first yellow fever vaccination. The source of these receptors is a man younger than 30 who received the YFV17D yellow fever vaccine.

There are a few counts of this clonotype. This CDR3 reads CATRAGLDTEAFF. CDR3 sequence (DNA): TGTGCCACTAGGGCAGGGTTGGACACTGAAGCTTTCTTT. The rearrangement links TRBV24-1 to TRBJ1-1; D perhaps matches TRBD1 (5 bases). Trimming stripped 10 bases from V and 3 bases from J, with 14 bases between. Germline CDR1 reads KGHDR; CDR2 reads SFDVKD. The CDR3 runs to 13 residues.

This clonotype appeared many times. The chain has TRBV11-1 and TRBJ2-1, with D perhaps matching TRBD1 (6 bases). The V end lost 3 bases, the J end lost 5 bases, and 23 bases lay between the germline ends. The CDR3 has 18 residues. Germline V gives CDR1 SGHAT, CDR2 FQDESV (reference sequence). The CDR3 bases are TGTGCCAGCAGCTTCGCGGACAGAAGCCCCTCGAACCACAATGAGCAGTTCTTC. This encodes CASSFADRSPSNHNEQFF.

V gene TRBV27 combines with J gene TRBJ2-7; TRBD2 matches 9 bases. The CDR3 totals 15 residues. The germline V gene encodes CDR1 MNHEY and CDR2 SMNVEV (reference sequence). J gave up 7 bases and V 3 bases, and 10 bases lay outside the gene matches. The CDR3 here is CASSLALAGKWEQYF. The CDR3 nucleotides read TGTGCCAGCAGTTTGGCTCTAGCGGGGAAATGGGAGCAGTACTTC.

This clonotype was observed at least ten times. This sequence joins TRBV4-3 and TRBJ2-1, with D unresolved. Trimming took 2 bases from V and 3 from J, leaving 8 bases between them. Germline CDR1 and CDR2: LGHNA and YSLEER. The CDR3 consists of 14 residues. The CDR3: CASSQSEFYNEQFF. CDR3 DNA: TGCGCCAGCAGCCAATCGGAGTTCTACAATGAGCAGTTCTTC.

In its sample, this clonotype was seen many times. This sequence joins TRBV6-5 and TRBJ2-7; D unresolved. This CDR3 region has 17 residues. Germline CDR1 is MNHEY and CDR2 is SVGAGI. Trimming pared 0 bases from V and 4 bases from J, leaving 19 bases between. CDR3 coding DNA: TGTGCCAGCAGTTACTCAGCCCAAGGAGTTCCCCCTTACGAGCAGTACGTC. Translation gives CASSYSAQGVPPYEQYV.

In this sample, this clonotype turned up a few times. The V gene is TRBV19, the J gene TRBJ2-2, with TRBD1 matching over 9 bases. This CDR3 region has 12 residues. V lost 8 bases, J lost 8 bases, and 3 bases stayed unmatched. Germline V lookup: CDR1 LNHDA, CDR2 SQIVND (reference sequence). This CDR3 reads CASAQGAGELFF. For the CDR3, the DNA is TGTGCCAGTGCACAGGGGGCAGGGGAGCTGTTTTTT.

This clonotype was recorded many times. The genes are TRBV5-6 and TRBJ2-7, with 9 bases that match TRBD1. This CDR3 spans 13 amino acids. Germline CDR1 and CDR2: SGHDT and YYEEEE. J lost 3 bases, V lost 3 bases, and 1 base had no gene match. The CDR3 loop is CASSWTGDYEQYF. The CDR3 nucleotides read TGTGCCAGCAGCTGGACAGGGGACTACGAGCAGTACTTC.